This TCR beta chain was recovered during a study of cytomegalovirus exposure and HLA in healthy donors. Amplification used 60 Vbeta primers and 13 Jbeta primers. Repertoires were generated with immunoSEQ multiplex PCR, while TCRdb's copy carries only in-frame clones and drops some. The sample has some 84,000 clones, about three quarters seen once. CDR3 length: 16 residues. Trimming took 5 bases from V and 5 from J; bases not matched to a gene: 11. CDR1 SGHVS and CDR2 FNYEAQ come from the germline V gene. The chain recombines TRBV7-6 with TRBJ1-1; 10 nucleotides align to TRBD1. Material: PBMCs. The source of this sequence is a male donor in good health and CMV-seropositive. In nucleotides, the CDR3 is TGTGCCAGCAGCCTGGGACAGGGGTTGGGGTCGACTGAAGCTTTCTTT. Translated: CASSLGQGLGSTEAFF.